This entry lists 5 T cell receptor beta chains sequenced from one sample in a study of T cell responses to AZD1222 COVID-19 vaccine (dated by TCRdb to the early 2020s). The library relied on the immunoSEQ multiplex PCR assay. TCRdb's version of the immuneACCESS table is confined to in-frame rearrangements and falls short of the full clone set. An unresolved V gene accounts for under half of the shortfall where checked; the remainder is of unknown origin. The sample contains more than 70,000 clones, 90% of them found a single time. The top ten clonotypes cover more than 2.5% of the sample. Read against the paper, the sample's time point label means: about 28 days (+/-7) after the second vaccine dose. The sample was peripheral blood, taken 28 days after the second AZD1222 dose. The source is an adult who received the AZD1222 COVID-19 vaccine.

This clone was recorded only once. The V gene is TRBV19, the J gene TRBJ2-3; D is unresolved. Trimming left V 2 bases short and J 3 bases short, with 6 bases between. The germline V gene has CDR1 LNHDA and CDR2 SQIVND (reference sequence). The CDR3 is 13 amino acids. The DNA for the CDR3 is TGTGCCAGTAGTATACTGGCAACAGATACGCAGTATTTT. This translates into CASSILATDTQYF.

This clone has just a few counts. The chain couples TRBV19 to TRBJ2-3, with D hard to call. CDR1 and CDR2 from the germline V gene are LNHDA and SQIVND (reference sequence). The CDR3 is made up of 14 amino acids. The V and J ends lost 3 bases and 1 base respectively, with 8 bases between them. The CDR3 sequence is CASSIMAGTDTQYF. The CDR3 DNA reads TGTGCCAGTAGTATTATGGCCGGCACAGATACGCAGTATTTT.

As regards this clone: One junction end does not reproduce the germline sequence, and a read error may be involved. This chain links TRBV6-1 with TRBJ1-2; perhaps TRBD1 as D (5 bases). The CDR3 totals 13 residues. The germline V gene encodes CDR1 MNHNS and CDR2 SASEGT. DNA of the CDR3: TGTGCCAGCAGGGAAGGGGCTAACTATGGCTACACCTTC. As protein: CASREGANYGYTF.

The CDR3 loop is CASSEEPYTVYGYTF. The CDR3 bases are TGTGCCAGCAGTGAAGAACCGTATACAGTCTATGGCTACACCTTC. J is TRBJ1-2 and V is TRBV6-1, with unresolved D. The germline CDR1 and CDR2 sequences are MNHNS and SASEGT. The CDR3 sequence is 15 residues long. V was trimmed by 1 base and J by 4 bases, leaving 13 bases between them.

The V call is TRBV11-3, the J call TRBJ1-1, with 9 positions matching TRBD1. The germline V gene encodes CDR1 SGHNT and CDR2 YENEEA. The CDR3 length is 18 residues. J lost 5 bases, V lost 5 bases, and 18 bases had no gene match. The CDR3 DNA follows: TGTGCCAGCAGCCCCGAGGACAGGGGAGAGATGCGGGGAACTGAAGCTTTCTTT. It yields the protein CASSPEDRGEMRGTEAFF.